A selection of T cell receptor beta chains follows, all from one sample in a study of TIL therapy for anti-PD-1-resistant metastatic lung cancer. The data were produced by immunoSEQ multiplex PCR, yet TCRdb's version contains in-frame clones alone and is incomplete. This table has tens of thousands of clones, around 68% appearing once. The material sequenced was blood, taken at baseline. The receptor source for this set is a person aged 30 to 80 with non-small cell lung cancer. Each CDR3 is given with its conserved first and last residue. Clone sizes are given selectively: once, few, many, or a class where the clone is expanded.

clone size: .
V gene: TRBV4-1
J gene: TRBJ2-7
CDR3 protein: CASSIRDTKSYEQYF

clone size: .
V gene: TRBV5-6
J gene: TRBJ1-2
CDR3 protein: CASSQNPRVYGYTF

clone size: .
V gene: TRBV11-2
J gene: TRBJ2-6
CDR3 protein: CASSLNGANVLTF

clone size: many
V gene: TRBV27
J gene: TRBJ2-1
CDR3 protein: CASSLSSYNEQFF

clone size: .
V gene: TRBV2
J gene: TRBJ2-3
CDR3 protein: CASSGADTQYF

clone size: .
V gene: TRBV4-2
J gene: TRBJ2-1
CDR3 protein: CASSRSGRDEQFF

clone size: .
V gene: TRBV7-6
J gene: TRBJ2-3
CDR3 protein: CASSFALDTQYF

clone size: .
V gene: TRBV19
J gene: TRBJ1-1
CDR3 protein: CASSSDPGAGTEAFF

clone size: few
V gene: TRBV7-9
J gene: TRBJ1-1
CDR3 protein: CASSLYTEAFF

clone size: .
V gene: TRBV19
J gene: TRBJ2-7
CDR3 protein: CASSERSGDEQYF